Below are 27 T cell receptor beta chains sequenced from a single sample in a study of shared clonotypes between healthy human individuals. The repertoire was sequenced with immunoSEQ multiplex PCR; TCRdb's copy has only in-frame clones and lacks some. The sample has around 2.5 million clones; 93% are singletons. The source material was naive CD4+ T cells from PBMCs. The subset here: CD45RA+ positively selected. The origin of the receptors is a man younger than 30 in good health. Some clones in this sample may be carry-over from other donors' samples.

This chain uses TRBV4-2 with TRBJ2-6; D unclear. Germline assignment: CDR1 LGHNA and CDR2 YNFKEQ. The CDR3 is made up of 17 amino acids. V was clipped by 2 bases and J by 4 bases, with 15 bases between them. In DNA, the CDR3 is TGTGCCAGCAGCCAAACACTGAGCCAATCCGGGGCCAACGTCCTGACTTTC. Translated, it gives CASSQTLSQSGANVLTF.

The genes are TRBV7-3 and TRBJ2-1; 8 bases fit TRBD2. This CDR3 is built from 16 residues. V was clipped by 4 bases and J by 4 bases; unmatched bases: 9. Germline-derived CDR1 and CDR2 are SGHTA and FQGTGA. CDR3 in amino acids: CASSYLAGYAYNEQFF. The CDR3, as DNA: TGTGCCAGCAGCTATTTAGCGGGGTACGCTTACAATGAGCAGTTCTTC.

The chain joins TRBV28 to TRBJ2-7; TRBD2 might be the D (6 bases). The ends were cut back, 4 bases at V and 0 bases at J, with 13 bases in the middle. The CDR3 loop spans 15 amino acids. Germline CDR1 reads MDHEN; CDR2 reads SYDVKM. The CDR3 coding sequence is TGTGCCAGCAGTTCCCGGGGGACCTCCTCCTACGAGCAGTACTTC. It codes for CASSSRGTSSYEQYF.

The rearrangement links TRBV6-5 to TRBJ2-5; possibly TRBD2 for D (5 bases). Judging by the DNA end, TRBJ2-7 fits better; the J call may be wrong. CDR1 is MNHEY and CDR2 is SVGAGI in the germline V gene. The CDR3 spans 13 residues. This CDR3 is CASREPSSYEQYF. The CDR3, as DNA: TGTGCCAGCAGGGAGCCTAGCAGCTACGAGCAGTACTTC.

CDR3 nucleotide sequence: TGTGCCTGGAAACAGCTCTCCTACGAGCAGTACTTC. Its protein product is CAWKQLSYEQYF. V usage is TRBV30 and J usage is TRBJ2-7; no clear D. This CDR3 spans 12 amino acids. Germline CDR1 and CDR2: GTSNPN and SVGIG (reference sequence). V was cut by 4 bases and J by 0 bases, with 7 bases left in between.

This rearrangement joins TRBV6-6 to TRBJ2-1; 13 positions agree with TRBD2. Per the germline V gene, CDR1 is MNHNY and CDR2 is SVGAGI (reference sequence). With V trimmed by 5 bases and J by 4 bases, 2 bases remained unmatched. The CDR3 runs to 15 residues. The CDR3 spells CASSGTSGIYNEQFF. Written as DNA, the CDR3 is TGTGCCAGCAGTGGGACTAGCGGGATTTACAATGAGCAGTTCTTC.

The chain joins TRBV5-1 to TRBJ2-1, with D perhaps matching TRBD1 or TRBD2 (9 bases each). Germline V gives CDR1 SGHRS, CDR2 YFSETQ. The germline V and J ends were trimmed by 4 bases and 3 bases, with 26 bases remaining between them. CDR3 length: 19 residues. CDR3 residues: CASSPGDRVVAGVYNEQFF. CDR3 bases: TGCGCCAGCAGCCCAGGGGACAGGGTAGTAGCGGGAGTCTACAATGAGCAGTTCTTC.

A note on this clone: This could be a read error, since a much larger clone is one nucleotide away. The J gene is TRBJ2-5, the V gene TRBV7-8, with no clear D. Trimming took off 6 bases at V and 1 base at J, with 3 bases between the two ends. The CDR3 spans 11 residues. Per the germline V gene, CDR1 is SGHVS and CDR2 is FQNEAQ. CDR3: CASRSQETQYF. The DNA of the CDR3 is TGTGCCAGCAGGTCCCAAGAGACCCAGTACTTC.

V and J are TRBV9 and TRBJ1-3; 7 nucleotides align to TRBD1. Germline V gene lookup returns CDR1 SGDLS and CDR2 YYNGEE. The CDR3 is made up of 14 amino acids. The V gene end was trimmed by 0 bases and the J gene end by 4 bases; junction bases not matched to a gene: 1. Here the CDR3 reads CASSVVDRGNTIYF. CDR3 DNA: TGTGCCAGCAGCGTAGTGGACAGGGGAAACACCATATATTTT.

The chain carries TRBV7-2 and TRBJ2-2, with 8 bases fitting TRBD2. V trimming: 5 bases; J trimming: 7 bases; junction bases outside the gene matches: 9. Germline V gene sequence: CDR1 SGHTA, CDR2 FQGNSA. The CDR3 loop spans 15 amino acids. The CDR3 is CASSPRTSKVGELFF. The CDR3 nucleotides are TGTGCCAGCAGCCCGAGGACTAGCAAGGTCGGGGAGCTGTTTTTT.

This clone appeared a few times. This CDR3 reads CASRASGNTIYF. CDR3 nucleotides: TGTGCCAGCAGAGCCTCTGGAAACACCATATATTTT. The rearrangement uses TRBV6-5 and TRBJ1-3; D gene uncertain. CDR1 and CDR2 from the germline V gene are MNHEY and SVGAGI. There are 12 residues in the CDR3. Deletions cut 6 bases from V and 0 bases from J, with 3 bases between.

Details on this clone: The same CDR3 also results from other DNA sequences found in this sample. The rearrangement joins TRBV6-5 to TRBJ2-3; D not resolved. The CDR3 length is 13 residues. Deletions cut 6 bases from V and 1 base from J, with 8 bases between. From germline, CDR1 is MNHEY and CDR2 SVGAGI. The CDR3 region has the DNA TGTGCCAGCAGCCTCCCCGGCACAGATACGCAGTATTTT. This encodes CASSLPGTDTQYF.

Comments on this clone: Different DNA sequences within this sample yield the same CDR3. The chain uses TRBV15 and TRBJ1-3; D is unclear. The CDR3 length is 13 residues. In germline, CDR1 is LNHNV, CDR2 YYDKDF (reference sequence). V was pared by 0 bases and J by 4 bases, with 4 bases between. Written as DNA, the CDR3 is TGTGCCACCAGCAGAGACCAAGGAAACACCATATATTTT. Translating gives CATSRDQGNTIYF.

A single count supports this clone. The V and J genes are TRBV11-2 and TRBJ2-7; no definite D call. CDR1 SGHAT and CDR2 FQNNGV come from the germline V gene. Between the trimmed V and J ends, which lost 1 base and 2 bases, there was a span of 9 bases. CDR3 length: 14 amino acids. The CDR3 protein is CASSLARFTYEQYF. Here the CDR3 DNA reads TGTGCCAGCAGCTTAGCCAGATTTACCTACGAGCAGTACTTC.

The chain recombines TRBV5-1 with TRBJ2-7; unclear D gene. Trimming pared 2 bases from V and 2 bases from J, leaving 14 bases between. Germline CDR1 SGHRS, CDR2 YFSETQ. The CDR3 is 15 amino acids. The CDR3: CASSLLSDQTYEQYF. CDR3 nucleotides: TGCGCCAGCAGCTTATTGTCGGATCAAACCTACGAGCAGTACTTC.

V usage is TRBV6-7 and J usage is TRBJ1-2, with TRBD1 matching 9 bases. TRBV6-7 is identified as an open reading frame with a role that is uncertain. Unmatched junction bases numbered 14, after V lost 5 bases and J lost 4 bases. CDR3 length equals 17 residues. This CDR3 is CASSALTGQGSFYGYTF. CDR3 sequence (DNA): TGTGCCAGCAGTGCGCTAACTGGACAGGGGAGTTTCTATGGCTACACCTTC.

V and J are TRBV6-1 and TRBJ2-7; 7 nucleotides line up with TRBD1. Losses at the gene ends were 6 bases for V and 3 bases for J; bases not matched to a gene: 8. The CDR3 sequence is 14 residues long. Looked up from germline, CDR1 is MNHNS and CDR2 is SASEGT. The CDR3 spells CASRDRRRGYEQYF. Written as DNA, the CDR3 is TGTGCCAGCAGGGACAGGAGGCGAGGCTACGAGCAGTACTTC.

This clone was seen more than once but under ten times. The V call is TRBV6-1, the J call TRBJ1-1; D is uncertain. The CDR3 is made up of 15 amino acids. The germline CDR1 and CDR2 sequences are MNHNS and SASEGT. V was clipped by 7 bases and J by 0 bases, with 15 bases between them. This chain's CDR3 is CASNLMRAMNTEAFF. In nucleotides, the CDR3 is TGTGCCAGCAATTTAATGAGGGCCATGAACACTGAAGCTTTCTTT.

There are a few counts of this clone. The same CDR3 can be traced to other DNA sequences in this sample. The chain is built from TRBV6-6 and TRBJ2-5; the D is unclear. Germline CDR1 is MNHNY and CDR2 is SVGAGI (reference sequence). The length of the CDR3 is 11 residues. Trimming took 5 bases from V and 1 from J, leaving 2 bases between them. CDR3 in amino acids: CASSPQETQYF. The CDR3 DNA reads as TGTGCCAGCAGTCCCCAAGAGACCCAGTACTTC.

The CDR3 loop is CASSLVGDSNQPQHF. As DNA, the CDR3 is TGTGCCAGCAGCTTGGTAGGGGATAGCAATCAGCCCCAGCATTTT. The rearrangement joins TRBV5-6 to TRBJ1-5; possible D gene TRBD1, 5 bases. This CDR3 region has 15 residues. The germline CDR1 and CDR2 sequences are SGHDT and YYEEEE. V lost 0 bases to trimming and J lost 0 bases, with 7 bases between them.

The V call is TRBV7-2, the J call TRBJ2-3; D perhaps matches TRBD1 (6 bases). This CDR3 comprises 18 residues. V was cut by 0 bases and J by 1 base, with 17 bases left in between. CDR1 is SGHTA, CDR2 FQGNSA, per germline. The CDR3 bases are TGTGCCAGCAGCTTAGCCCTAAATGCAGGGGCACGCACAGATACGCAGTATTTT. This gives the protein CASSLALNAGARTDTQYF.

This clone occurred once. The V gene is TRBV28, the J gene TRBJ1-3; possibly TRBD1 for D (6 bases). Trimming left V 4 bases short and J 4 bases short, with 14 bases between. The CDR3 totals 15 residues. Germline V gene lookup returns CDR1 MDHEN and CDR2 SYDVKM. The CDR3 region is CASSSLGRGGNTIYF. CDR3 DNA sequence: TGTGCCAGCAGTTCCTTAGGCAGGGGAGGAAACACCATATATTTT.

The chain links TRBV7-2 to TRBJ1-1, with TRBD1 matching over 7 bases. This CDR3 region has 15 residues. The V gene's germline CDR1 is SGHTA and CDR2 FQGNSA. The ends lost 1 base at V and 0 bases at J; junction bases unmatched: 2. The CDR3 DNA follows: TGTGCCAGCAGCTTAGTAGGGACAGTGAACACTGAAGCTTTCTTT. Amino acid sequence: CASSLVGTVNTEAFF.

A few counts support this clone. The chain uses TRBV28 and TRBJ1-2, with TRBD1 matching over 11 bases. Germline V CDR1 and CDR2: MDHEN, SYDVKM. V shed 5 bases, J shed 6 bases, and the junction held 5 bases outside the gene matches. The CDR3 covers 14 residues. In DNA form, the CDR3 reads TGTGCCAGCAGTCCGGGACAGGGGGATGATGGCTACACCTTC. Translated, it gives CASSPGQGDDGYTF.

The chain uses TRBV10-3 and TRBJ1-2; 11 bases fit TRBD1. V shed 6 bases, J shed 5 bases, and the junction held 8 bases outside the gene matches. CDR1 ENHRY and CDR2 SYGVKD come from the germline V gene. CDR3 length equals 15 residues. The CDR3 region is CAIRPGQGAGYGYTF. The CDR3, as DNA: TGTGCCATCAGGCCAGGACAGGGGGCAGGATATGGCTACACCTTC.

The sample holds one count of this clone. The chain is built from TRBV28 and TRBJ1-3; D unresolved. Germline V gene data show CDR1 as MDHEN and CDR2 as SYDVKM. There are 13 residues in the CDR3. Trimming took 3 bases from V and 2 from J, leaving 5 bases between them. The CDR3: CASSFQAGNTIYF. The CDR3 DNA reads as TGTGCCAGCAGTTTCCAAGCTGGAAACACCATATATTTT.

Notes on this clone: Other DNA sequences of this sample code for an identical CDR3. V is TRBV9 and J is TRBJ2-7; weak D call: TRBD2 (5 bases). V was clipped by 0 bases and J by 0 bases, with 7 bases between them. CDR1 and CDR2 from the germline V gene are SGDLS and YYNGEE. This CDR3 has 14 amino acids. The CDR3 nucleotides read TGTGCCAGCAGCGTAGGAGGGCCCTCCTACGAGCAGTACTTC. This sequence encodes CASSVGGPSYEQYF.